A single sample is the source of the 25 T cell receptor beta chains below, sequenced in a study of T-cell reconstitution after alpha-beta-depleted transplantation in children. Library preparation (for TCRbeta) was performed with unique molecular identifiers. TCRdb independently ran MiXCR on the PCR reads; one entry per CDR3 protein. The table shows about 590,000 distinct CDR3 sequences, with 10% to 15% occurring only once. This material consisted of PBMCs, mostly from graft donor cells, taken 360 days after TCRalphabeta/CD19-depleted stem cell transplant. These TCRs come from a male patient under 18 who had a stem cell transplant for acute myeloid leukemia, so the T cells may come from the graft donor.

V and J are TRBV12-3 or TRBV12-4 and TRBJ1-5, with no clear D. The CDR3 is 13 residues long. The V end lost 6 bases, the J end lost 6 bases, and 12 bases lay between the germline ends. The CDR3 coding sequence is TGTGCCAGCAGATCGCGGTTGGTTCAGCCCCAGCATTTT. Protein: CASRSRLVQPQHF.

CDR3 sequence (DNA): TGTGCCAGCAAGACAGGGGTCCGCTACGAGCAGTACTTC. Translation gives CASKTGVRYEQYF. The V call is TRBV6-2 or TRBV6-3, the J call TRBJ2-7, with 8 nucleotides matching TRBD1. V trimming: 7 bases; J trimming: 3 bases; junction bases outside the gene matches: 5. This CDR3 region has 13 residues. Per germline, CDR1 MNHEY and CDR2 SVGEGT.

In this sample, this clonotype turned up many times. This rearrangement joins TRBV28 to TRBJ2-1; 7 nucleotides match TRBD2. The CDR3 totals 16 residues. Germline CDR1 MDHEN, CDR2 SYDVKM. Trimming at V came to 3 bases and at J to 3 bases, leaving 8 bases not matched to a gene. The CDR3 region has the DNA TGTGCCAGCAGTTTCCGGGGCCCTAGCGGCTACAATGAGCAGTTCTTC. Translating gives CASSFRGPSGYNEQFF.

This clonotype came up a few times. This rearrangement joins TRBV20-1 to TRBJ2-5; weak D call: TRBD2 (6 bases). Germline values: CDR1 DFQATT, CDR2 SNEGSKA (reference sequence). V shed 1 base and J shed 5 bases, with 17 bases lying between them. The CDR3 contains 15 residues. The CDR3, as DNA: TGCAGTGCTAGAGTAGCCGGACTCGGGAGTGAGACCCAGTACTTC. Amino acid sequence: CSARVAGLGSETQYF.

This clonotype was detected a few times. V is TRBV30 and J is TRBJ2-1; D might be TRBD1 (5 bases). Germline CDR1 reads GTSNPN; CDR2 reads SVGIG (reference sequence). Trimming stripped 2 bases from V and 4 bases from J, with 9 bases between. The CDR3 contains 13 residues. The CDR3 spells CAWSSRAYNEQFF. Written as DNA, the CDR3 is TGTGCCTGGAGTTCCAGGGCTTACAATGAGCAGTTCTTC.

The CDR3 coding sequence is TGTGCCAGCAGCGCACAGGTCCTCTCCTACGAGCAGTACTTC. This translates into CASSAQVLSYEQYF. The chain couples TRBV21-1 to TRBJ2-7; TRBD1, as called in the table, went unchecked against the DNA. TRBV21-1 is marked as a pseudogene. The CDR3 loop spans 14 amino acids.

This clonotype was detected many times. This chain links TRBV5-1 with TRBJ2-3, with 8 nucleotides matching TRBD2. The V and J ends lost 4 bases and 4 bases, in that order; junction bases with no gene match: 5. Germline V CDR1 and CDR2: SGHRS, YFSETQ. This CDR3 has 14 residues. The CDR3 sequence is CASSPPGLADTQYF. CDR3 coding DNA: TGCGCCAGCAGCCCTCCGGGACTAGCAGATACGCAGTATTTT.

V gene TRBV7-2 combines with J gene TRBJ2-1, with TRBD2 matching 8 bases. Unmatched junction bases numbered 14, after V lost 0 bases and J lost 1 base. This CDR3 has 20 residues. Germline values: CDR1 SGHTA, CDR2 FQGNSA. The CDR3 spells CASSLALGLVKVPSYNEQFF. In DNA form, the CDR3 reads TGTGCCAGCAGCTTAGCATTGGGACTAGTCAAGGTTCCATCCTACAATGAGCAGTTCTTC. The full variable domain, in which reference TRBV7-2 and TRBJ2-1 provide the parts outside the CDR3, is GAGVSQSPSNKVTEKGKDVELRCDPISGHTALYWYRQSLGQGLEFLIYFQGNSAPDKSGLPSDRFSAERTGGSVSTLTIQRTQQEDSAVYLCASSLALGLVKVPSYNEQFFGPGTRLTVL.

This rearrangement joins TRBV27 to TRBJ2-7; D remains ambiguous. The length of the CDR3 is 13 residues. From germline, CDR1 is MNHEY and CDR2 SMNVEV (reference sequence). V was clipped by 4 bases and J by 2 bases, with 9 bases between them. CDR3 in amino acids: CASSSQRTYEQYF. The DNA for the CDR3 is TGTGCCAGCAGTTCTCAGCGTACCTACGAGCAGTACTTC.

The V call is TRBV4-3, the J call TRBJ2-1; D not certain. Germline CDR1 is LGHNA and CDR2 is YSLEER. The V end was cut by 4 bases, the J end by 3 bases, with 10 bases between. The CDR3 has 14 amino acids. The CDR3 nucleotides read TGCGCCAGCAGCCGGGGTCCGTACTACAATGAGCAGTTCTTC. This translates into CASSRGPYYNEQFF.

The sample holds a few counts of this clonotype. The rearrangement links TRBV18 to TRBJ2-5, with no clear D. The CDR3 runs 14 residues. Trimming removed 4 bases at V and 7 bases at J, with 16 bases between. Germline CDR1 is KGHSH and CDR2 is LQKENI. CDR3 in amino acids: CASSRALEGMTQYF. Written as DNA, the CDR3 is TGTGCCAGCTCACGGGCGTTGGAAGGGATGACCCAGTACTTC.

In its sample, this clonotype was seen a few times. The rearrangement links TRBV12-3 or TRBV12-4 to TRBJ2-7; no clear D gene. This CDR3 has 15 amino acids. With 3 bases removed from V and 7 bases from J, the gap between germline ends came to 19 bases. CDR3 sequence (DNA): TGTGCCAGCAGTTTGTACCCCGGATCGGCGAGAGAGCAGTACTTC. Translation gives CASSLYPGSAREQYF.

This clonotype was detected a few times. V usage is TRBV4-3 and J usage is TRBJ2-7, with TRBD2 matching 14 bases. V lost 4 bases, J lost 2 bases, and 7 bases stayed unmatched. Looked up from germline, CDR1 is LGHNA and CDR2 is YSLEER. This CDR3 has 17 amino acids. The CDR3 protein is CASSRLGLAGGTYEQYF. The CDR3 nucleotides are TGCGCCAGCAGCCGTCTAGGACTAGCGGGAGGAACCTACGAGCAGTACTTC.

The chain joins TRBV4-2 to TRBJ2-5; D not certain. This CDR3 has 14 residues. CDR1 is LGHNA, CDR2 YNFKEQ, per germline. Trimming cost V 7 bases and J 7 bases, with 19 bases left between them. CDR3 DNA: TGTGCCAGCACCATCAGAACGGGTTCGTGGACCCAGTACTTC. It codes for CASTIRTGSWTQYF.

This clonotype has more than one count but fewer than ten. The rearrangement links TRBV29-1 to TRBJ2-7; a weak D match, TRBD2 (6 bases). CDR3 length: 11 residues. Deletions cut 6 bases from V and 9 bases from J, with 15 bases between. CDR1 SQVTM and CDR2 ANQGSEA come from the germline V gene. This chain's CDR3 is CSVEFLRGQYF. CDR3 DNA: TGCAGCGTCGAGTTCCTGCGGGGGCAGTACTTC.

This clonotype has just a few counts. The gene calls are TRBV4-3 and TRBJ1-1, with a tentative D call TRBD1 (6 bases). The CDR3 extends over 15 amino acids. Germline V CDR1 and CDR2: LGHNA, YSLEER. Trimming stripped 3 bases from V and 3 bases from J, with 14 bases between. Here the CDR3 DNA reads TGCGCCAGCAGCCACGGAGACAGGTGGGACACTGAAGCTTTCTTT. Translated, it gives CASSHGDRWDTEAFF.

This clonotype was seen ten or more times. V gene TRBV6-5 combines with J gene TRBJ2-5; TRBD2 matches at 15 bases. This CDR3 spans 18 amino acids. The J segment lost 3 bases and the V segment lost 4 bases, leaving 9 bases of the junction unmatched. Germline V gene sequence: CDR1 MNHEY, CDR2 SVGAGI. CDR3 residues: CASSSRKGLAGGEETQYF. Here the CDR3 DNA reads TGTGCCAGCAGTTCCCGAAAGGGACTAGCGGGAGGAGAAGAGACCCAGTACTTC.

This clonotype has at least ten counts. The chain has TRBV18 and TRBJ1-1; D is unclear. Germline CDR1 and CDR2: KGHSH and LQKENI. This CDR3 region has 13 residues. With 3 bases removed from V and 1 base from J, the gap between germline ends came to 6 bases. CDR3 in DNA: TGTGCCAGCTCACCGGTGACGAACACTGAAGCTTTCTTT. This gives the protein CASSPVTNTEAFF.

The rearrangement links TRBV28 to TRBJ1-2; D is undetermined. There are 12 residues in the CDR3. V was pared by 3 bases and J by 4 bases, with 6 bases between. CDR1 and CDR2 from the germline V gene are MDHEN and SYDVKM. CDR3 sequence (DNA): TGTGCCAGCAGTTTTTCCCCCTATGGCTACACCTTC. This codes for CASSFSPYGYTF.

There are a few counts of this clonotype. The chain uses TRBV3-1 and TRBJ2-7, with D tentatively TRBD2 (6 bases). The V end was cut by 0 bases, the J end by 4 bases, with 16 bases between. The CDR3 consists of 16 residues. CDR1 and CDR2 from the germline V gene are LGHDT and YNNKEL (reference sequence). The CDR3 coding sequence is TGTGCCAGCAGCCAAGATCTTGGAGGGATCGGATACGAGCAGTACTTC. This sequence encodes CASSQDLGGIGYEQYF.

The chain links TRBV2 to TRBJ2-7; maybe TRBD1 (6 bases). This CDR3 region has 13 residues. V gave up 6 bases and J gave up 5 bases, with 14 bases separating them. CDR1 and CDR2 from the germline V gene are SNHLY and FYNNEI. CDR3 DNA sequence: TGTGCCAGCAGGTGGCAGGGGATCCACGAGCAGTACTTC. As protein: CASRWQGIHEQYF.

This clonotype has a count of ten or more. This chain links TRBV12-3 or TRBV12-4 with TRBJ2-5; the D call may be TRBD1 or TRBD2 (5 bases each). This CDR3 is 14 amino acids long. V dropped 5 bases and J dropped 4 bases, with 14 bases sitting between them. CDR3 loop: CASSGSGRRETQYF. In nucleotides, the CDR3 is TGTGCCAGCAGTGGTTCAGGGAGACGAGAGACCCAGTACTTC.

DNA of the CDR3: TGTGCCAGCAGCCAGAGCGGGAGGAGGACAGATACGCAGTATTTT. Its protein is CASSQSGRRTDTQYF. The V gene is TRBV27, the J gene TRBJ2-3, with 9 positions matching TRBD2. Per germline, CDR1 MNHEY and CDR2 SMNVEV (reference sequence). Trimming at V came to 6 bases and at J to 3 bases, leaving 7 bases not matched to a gene. The CDR3 consists of 15 residues.

This clonotype has at least ten counts. J is TRBJ2-7 and V is TRBV29-1; D ambiguous. Looked up from germline, CDR1 is SQVTM and CDR2 is ANQGSEA. V gave up 5 bases and J gave up 1 base, with 18 bases separating them. The CDR3 contains 15 residues. CDR3 in amino acids: CSVFSRGRKSYEQYF. The CDR3 coding sequence is TGCAGCGTTTTTTCCCGCGGTCGAAAGTCCTACGAGCAGTACTTC.

This clonotype was seen a few times. At one end the junction does not follow the germline gene, possibly because of a read error. The chain couples TRBV6-1 to TRBJ1-5; D is possibly TRBD1 (5 bases). CDR1 is MNHNS and CDR2 is SASEGT in the germline V gene. This CDR3 is built from 14 residues. CDR3 in amino acids: CATSGRGGNQPQHF. The CDR3 DNA is TGTGCCACCAGTGGTCGGGGGGGGAATCAGCCCCAGCATTTT.